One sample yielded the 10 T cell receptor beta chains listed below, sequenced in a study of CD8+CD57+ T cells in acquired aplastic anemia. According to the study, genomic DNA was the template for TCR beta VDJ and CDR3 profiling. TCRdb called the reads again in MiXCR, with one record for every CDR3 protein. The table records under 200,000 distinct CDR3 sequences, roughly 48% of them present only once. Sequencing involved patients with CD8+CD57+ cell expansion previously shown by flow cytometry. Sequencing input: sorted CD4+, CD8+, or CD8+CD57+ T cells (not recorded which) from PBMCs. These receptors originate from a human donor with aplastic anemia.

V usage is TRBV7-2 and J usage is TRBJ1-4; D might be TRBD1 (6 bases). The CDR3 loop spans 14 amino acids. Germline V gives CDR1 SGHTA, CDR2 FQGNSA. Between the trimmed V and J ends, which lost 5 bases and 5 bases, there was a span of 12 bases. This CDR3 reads CASSRQGGNEKLFF. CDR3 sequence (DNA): TGTGCCAGCAGCCGTCAAGGGGGGAATGAAAAACTGTTTTTT.

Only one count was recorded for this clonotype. In DNA, the CDR3 is TGTGCCACCAGGCAGGGACTGACAGCCGGGGAGCTGTTTTTT. This codes for CATRQGLTAGELFF. The chain carries TRBV24-1 and TRBJ2-2, with a tentative D call TRBD2 (6 bases). Germline CDR1 and CDR2: KGHDR and SFDVKD. The CDR3 contains 14 residues. The V end was cut by 7 bases, the J end by 6 bases, with 14 bases between.

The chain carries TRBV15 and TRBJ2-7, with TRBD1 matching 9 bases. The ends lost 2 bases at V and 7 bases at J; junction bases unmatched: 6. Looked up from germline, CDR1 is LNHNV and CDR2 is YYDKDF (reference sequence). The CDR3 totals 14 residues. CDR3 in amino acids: CATSRQTGGEEQYV. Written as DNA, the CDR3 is TGTGCCACCAGCAGACAGACAGGGGGTGAAGAGCAGTACGTC.

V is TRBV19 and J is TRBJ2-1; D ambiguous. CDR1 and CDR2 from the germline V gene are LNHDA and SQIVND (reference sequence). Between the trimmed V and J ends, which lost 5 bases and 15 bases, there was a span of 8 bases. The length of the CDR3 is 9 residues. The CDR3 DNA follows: TGTGCCAGTAGTCATACCCCGTTCTTC. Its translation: CASSHTPFF.

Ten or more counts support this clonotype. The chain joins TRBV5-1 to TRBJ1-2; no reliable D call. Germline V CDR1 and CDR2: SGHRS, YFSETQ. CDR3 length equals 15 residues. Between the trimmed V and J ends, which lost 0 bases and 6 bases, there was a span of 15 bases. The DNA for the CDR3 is TGCGCCAGCAGCTTGGGGGATATGATCTCCAATGGCTACACCTTC. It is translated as CASSLGDMISNGYTF. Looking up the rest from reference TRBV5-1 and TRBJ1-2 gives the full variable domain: KAGVTQTPRYLIKTRGQQVTLSCSPISGHRSVSWYQQTPGQGLQFLFEYFSETQRNKGNFPGRFSGRQFSNSRSEMNVSTLELGDSALYLCASSLGDMISNGYTFGSGTRLTVV.

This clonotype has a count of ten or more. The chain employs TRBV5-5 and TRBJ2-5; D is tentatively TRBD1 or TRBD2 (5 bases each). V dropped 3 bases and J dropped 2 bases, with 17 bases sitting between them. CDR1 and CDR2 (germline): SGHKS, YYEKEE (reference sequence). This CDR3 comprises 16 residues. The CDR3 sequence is CASSSDRRGEQETQYF. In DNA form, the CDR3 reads TGTGCCAGCAGCTCGGACCGACGAGGGGAGCAAGAGACCCAGTACTTC.

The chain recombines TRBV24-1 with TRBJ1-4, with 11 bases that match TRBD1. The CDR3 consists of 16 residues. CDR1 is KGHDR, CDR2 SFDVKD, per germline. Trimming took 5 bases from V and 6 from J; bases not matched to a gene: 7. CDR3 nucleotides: TGTGCCACCAGTGGGACGGGACAGGGGGGGGATGAAAAACTGTTTTTT. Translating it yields CATSGTGQGGDEKLFF.

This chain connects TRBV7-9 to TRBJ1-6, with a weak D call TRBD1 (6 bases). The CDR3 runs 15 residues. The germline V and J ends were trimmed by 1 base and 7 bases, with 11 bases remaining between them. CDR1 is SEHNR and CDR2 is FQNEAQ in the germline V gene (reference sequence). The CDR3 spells CASSLDRVGNSPLHF. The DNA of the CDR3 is TGTGCCAGCAGCTTAGACAGGGTGGGGAATTCACCCCTCCACTTT.

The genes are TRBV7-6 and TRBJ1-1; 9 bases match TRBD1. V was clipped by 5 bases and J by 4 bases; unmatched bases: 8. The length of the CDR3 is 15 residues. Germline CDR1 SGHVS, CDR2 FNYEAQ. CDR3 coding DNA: TGTGCCAGCAGCGAACAGGGGGCGCAGAGCACTGAAGCTTTCTTT. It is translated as CASSEQGAQSTEAFF. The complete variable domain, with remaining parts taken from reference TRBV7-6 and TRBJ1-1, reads GAGVSQSPRYKVTKRGQDVALRCDPISGHVSLYWYRQALGQGPEFLTYFNYEAQQDKSGLPNDRFSAERPEGSISTLTIQRTEQRDSAMYRCASSEQGAQSTEAFFGQGTRLTVV.

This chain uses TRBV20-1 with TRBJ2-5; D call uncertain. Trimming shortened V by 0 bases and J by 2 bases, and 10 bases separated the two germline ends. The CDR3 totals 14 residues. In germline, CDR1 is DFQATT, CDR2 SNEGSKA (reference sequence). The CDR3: CSARDADRQETQYF. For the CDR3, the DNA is TGCAGTGCTAGAGATGCCGATCGACAAGAGACCCAGTACTTC.